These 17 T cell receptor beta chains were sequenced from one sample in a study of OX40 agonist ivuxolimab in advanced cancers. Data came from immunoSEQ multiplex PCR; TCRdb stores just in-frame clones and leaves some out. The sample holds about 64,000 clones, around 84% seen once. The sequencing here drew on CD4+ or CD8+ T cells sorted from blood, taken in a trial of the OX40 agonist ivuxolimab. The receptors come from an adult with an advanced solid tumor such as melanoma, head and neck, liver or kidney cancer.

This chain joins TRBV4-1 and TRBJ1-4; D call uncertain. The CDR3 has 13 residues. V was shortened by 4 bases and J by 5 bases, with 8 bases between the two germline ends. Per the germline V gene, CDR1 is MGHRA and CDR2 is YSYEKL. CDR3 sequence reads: CASSLTHNEKLFF. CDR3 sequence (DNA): TGCGCCAGCAGCCTAACCCACAATGAAAAACTGTTTTTT.

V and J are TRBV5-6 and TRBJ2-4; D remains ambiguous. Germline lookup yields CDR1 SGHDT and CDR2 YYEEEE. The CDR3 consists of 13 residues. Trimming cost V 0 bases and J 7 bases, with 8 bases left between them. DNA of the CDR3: TGTGCCAGCAGCTTGGGAAGTTTGAACATTCAGTACTTC. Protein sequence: CASSLGSLNIQYF. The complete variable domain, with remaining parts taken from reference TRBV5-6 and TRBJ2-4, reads DAGVTQSPTHLIKTRGQQVTLRCSPKSGHDTVSWYQQALGQGPQFIFQYYEEEERQRGNFPDRFSGHQFPNYSSELNVNALLLGDSALYLCASSLGSLNIQYFGAGTRLSVL.

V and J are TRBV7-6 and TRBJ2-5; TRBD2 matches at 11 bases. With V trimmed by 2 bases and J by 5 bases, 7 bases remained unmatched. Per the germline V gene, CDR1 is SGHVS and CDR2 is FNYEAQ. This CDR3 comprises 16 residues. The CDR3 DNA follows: TGTGCCAGCAGCTTAAAAGCTAGCGGGGGGCCGGAGACCCAGTACTTC. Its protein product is CASSLKASGGPETQYF.

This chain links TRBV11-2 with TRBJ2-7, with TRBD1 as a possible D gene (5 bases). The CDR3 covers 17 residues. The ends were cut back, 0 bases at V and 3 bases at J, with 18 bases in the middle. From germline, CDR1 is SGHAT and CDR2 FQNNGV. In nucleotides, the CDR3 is TGTGCCAGCAGCTTAGATCTATCCGGCAGGGTGCACTACGAGCAGTACTTC. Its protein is CASSLDLSGRVHYEQYF.

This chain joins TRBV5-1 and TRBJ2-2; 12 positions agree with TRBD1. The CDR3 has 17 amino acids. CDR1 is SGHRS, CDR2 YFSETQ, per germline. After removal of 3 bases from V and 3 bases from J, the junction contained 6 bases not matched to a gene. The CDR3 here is CASSSPGQGAYTGELFF. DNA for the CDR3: TGCGCCAGCAGCTCGCCGGGACAGGGGGCGTACACCGGGGAGCTGTTTTTT.

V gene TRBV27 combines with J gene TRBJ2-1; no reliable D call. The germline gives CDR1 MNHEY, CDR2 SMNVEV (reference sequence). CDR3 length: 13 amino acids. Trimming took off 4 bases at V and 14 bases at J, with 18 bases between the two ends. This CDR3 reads CASSSTPGRVEFF. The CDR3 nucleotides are TGTGCCAGCAGTTCAACCCCAGGTCGAGTAGAGTTCTTC.

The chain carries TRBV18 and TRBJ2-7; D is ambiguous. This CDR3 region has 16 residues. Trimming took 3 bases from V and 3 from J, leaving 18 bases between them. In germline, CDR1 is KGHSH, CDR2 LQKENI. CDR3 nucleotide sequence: TGTGCCAGCTCACCTGCCGCAGCCTCTATCGTCTACGAGCAGTACTTC. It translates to CASSPAAASIVYEQYF.

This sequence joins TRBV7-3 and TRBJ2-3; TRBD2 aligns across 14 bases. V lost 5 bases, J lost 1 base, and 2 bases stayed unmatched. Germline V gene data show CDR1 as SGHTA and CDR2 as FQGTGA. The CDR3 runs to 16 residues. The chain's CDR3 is CASSPGLAGGTDTQYF. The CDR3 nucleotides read TGTGCCAGCAGCCCGGGACTAGCGGGAGGCACAGATACGCAGTATTTT. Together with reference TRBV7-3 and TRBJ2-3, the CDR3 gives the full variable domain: GAGVSQTPSNKVTEKGKYVELRCDPISGHTALYWYRQSLGQGPEFLIYFQGTGAADDSGLPNDRFFAVRPEGSVSTLKIQRTERGDSAVYLCASSPGLAGGTDTQYFGPGTRLTVL.

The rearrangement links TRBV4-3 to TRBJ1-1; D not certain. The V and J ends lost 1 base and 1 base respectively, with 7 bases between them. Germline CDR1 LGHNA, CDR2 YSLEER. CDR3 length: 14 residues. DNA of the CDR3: TGCGCCAGCAGCCAAGCTACCAAGAACACTGAAGCTTTCTTT. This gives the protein CASSQATKNTEAFF.

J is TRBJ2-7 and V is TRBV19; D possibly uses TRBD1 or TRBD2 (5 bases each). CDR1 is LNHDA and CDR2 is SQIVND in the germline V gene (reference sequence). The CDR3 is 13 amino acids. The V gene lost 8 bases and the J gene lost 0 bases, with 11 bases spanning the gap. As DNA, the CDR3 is TGTGCCAGTTCCTCCGGGGCCTCCTACGAGCAGTACTTC. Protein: CASSSGASYEQYF.

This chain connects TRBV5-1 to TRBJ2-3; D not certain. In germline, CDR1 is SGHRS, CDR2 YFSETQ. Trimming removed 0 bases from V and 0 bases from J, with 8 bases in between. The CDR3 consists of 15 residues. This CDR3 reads CASSLDNPSTDTQYF. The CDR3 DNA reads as TGCGCCAGCAGCTTGGACAATCCTAGCACAGATACGCAGTATTTT.

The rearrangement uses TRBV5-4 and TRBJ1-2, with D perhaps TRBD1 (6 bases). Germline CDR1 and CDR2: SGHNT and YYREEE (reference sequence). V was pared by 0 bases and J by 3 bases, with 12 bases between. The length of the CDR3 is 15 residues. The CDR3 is CASSLATGKDYGYTF. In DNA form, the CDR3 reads TGTGCCAGCAGCTTGGCCACAGGGAAAGACTATGGCTACACCTTC.

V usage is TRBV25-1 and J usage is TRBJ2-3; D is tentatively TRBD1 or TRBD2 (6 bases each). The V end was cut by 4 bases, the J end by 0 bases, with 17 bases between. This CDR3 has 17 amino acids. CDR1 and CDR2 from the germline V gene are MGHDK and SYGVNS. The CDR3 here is CASSGGARGISTDTQYF. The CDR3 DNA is TGTGCCAGCAGTGGGGGGGCCAGGGGAATTAGCACAGATACGCAGTATTTT.

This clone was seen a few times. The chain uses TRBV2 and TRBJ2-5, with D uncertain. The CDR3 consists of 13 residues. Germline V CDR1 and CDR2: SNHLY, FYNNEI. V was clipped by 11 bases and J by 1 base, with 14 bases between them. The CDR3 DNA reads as TGTGCCTGTTGTCAGCTACTCCAAGAGACCCAGTACTTC. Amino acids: CACCQLLQETQYF.

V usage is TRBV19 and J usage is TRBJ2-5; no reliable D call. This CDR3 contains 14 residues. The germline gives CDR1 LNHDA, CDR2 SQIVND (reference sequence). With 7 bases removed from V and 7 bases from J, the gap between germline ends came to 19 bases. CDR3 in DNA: TGTGCCAGTAAGTTCGAAGCCACCCTCGGGACCCAGTACTTC. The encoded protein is CASKFEATLGTQYF.

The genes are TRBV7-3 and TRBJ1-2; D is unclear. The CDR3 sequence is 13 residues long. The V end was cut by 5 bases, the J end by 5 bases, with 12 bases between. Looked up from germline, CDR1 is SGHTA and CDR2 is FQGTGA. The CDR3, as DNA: TGTGCCAGCAGCCCGGTGCTGGGTTATGGCTACACCTTC. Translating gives CASSPVLGYGYTF.

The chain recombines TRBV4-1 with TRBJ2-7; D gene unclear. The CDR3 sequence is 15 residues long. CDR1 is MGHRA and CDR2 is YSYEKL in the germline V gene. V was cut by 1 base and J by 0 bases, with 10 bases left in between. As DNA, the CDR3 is TGCGCCAGCAGCCAAGGGGGTACCCCCTCCTACGAGCAGTACTTC. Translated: CASSQGGTPSYEQYF.